The clone carrying this TCR beta chain was observed once. Its antigen is not identified. The ends lost 5 bases at V and 3 bases at J; junction bases unmatched: 2. Germline CDR1 is SGHTA and CDR2 is FQGNSA. This CDR3 contains 14 residues. Sorting of unstimulated PBMCs yielded separate CD3+CD4+ and CD3+CD8+ fractions. These data belong to a study of T cell clones after liver transplantation. Libraries were prepared by immunoSEQ multiplex PCR; TCRdb keeps only in-frame clonotypes and omits some of them. The sample has tens of thousands of clones; around four fifths are singletons. Study results and limitations: These preliminary findings come from unstandardized post-transplant sampling times. Post-transplant, graft-donor-reactive CD4 TCRbeta sequences in blood dropped significantly in most of the 8 subjects.

The chain combines TRBV7-2 with TRBJ2-5, with TRBD2 matching over 11 bases. The sequenced sample was CD4+ T cells from blood, obtained at the 22-month timepoint. The origin of this receptor is a human patient who received a liver transplant. The graft donor may have given rise to some T cells. The chain's CDR3 is CASSQGLAEETQYF. CDR3 coding DNA: TGTGCCAGCAGCCAGGGACTAGCGGAAGAGACCCAGTACTTC.